Below are 22 T cell receptor beta chains sequenced from a single sample in a study of early T cells in non-severe SARS-CoV-2 infection. A single record per CDR3 protein comes from TCRdb applying MiXCR to the 5' RACE reads. The sample lists some 71,000 distinct CDR3 sequences, approximately 9.1% seen once, with less than 20% in the top ten. The sample in question was whole blood, obtained at baseline. The receptor source for this set is an adult who was a healthcare worker with PCR-confirmed SARS-CoV-2 infection or an uninfected control (not recorded which).

This chain joins TRBV27 and TRBJ1-3, with a weak D call TRBD1 (6 bases). The CDR3 spans 14 residues. Per the germline V gene, CDR1 is MNHEY and CDR2 is SMNVEV (reference sequence). The V end lost 2 bases, the J end lost 3 bases, and 8 bases lay between the germline ends. The CDR3 is CASSLGGGGNTIYF. DNA for the CDR3: TGTGCCAGCAGTTTAGGAGGGGGTGGAAACACCATATATTTT.

This clonotype appeared many times. The rearrangement joins TRBV15 to TRBJ2-3, with D perhaps given as TRBD1 or TRBD2 (5 bases each). The CDR3 is 13 residues long. From germline, CDR1 is LNHNV and CDR2 YYDKDF (reference sequence). Trimming took off 0 bases at V and 4 bases at J, with 5 bases between the two ends. CDR3 amino acids: CATSREGADTQYF. CDR3 nucleotides: TGTGCCACCAGCAGAGAGGGGGCAGATACGCAGTATTTT.

The genes are TRBV27 and TRBJ2-3; TRBD1 aligns across 11 bases. Trimming removed 7 bases from V and 4 bases from J; junction bases left unmatched: 7. Germline-derived CDR1 and CDR2 are MNHEY and SMNVEV (reference sequence). The CDR3 is 15 residues long. CDR3 region: CASKRMGQGADTQYF. CDR3 DNA: TGTGCCAGCAAACGCATGGGACAGGGGGCAGATACGCAGTATTTT.

This clonotype was seen only a few times. The rearrangement links TRBV10-3 to TRBJ2-3; 9 nucleotides match TRBD2. The germline V gene encodes CDR1 ENHRY and CDR2 SYGVKD. V was pared by 3 bases and J by 3 bases, with 7 bases of the junction left unmatched. CDR3 size: 16 residues. In DNA, the CDR3 is TGTGCCATCAGTGACCGAGCGGGAGGCGGGACAGATACGCAGTATTTT. Protein product: CAISDRAGGGTDTQYF.

This clonotype occurred once. This chain links TRBV5-1 with TRBJ1-2, with D tentatively TRBD1 (6 bases). Germline V gene sequence: CDR1 SGHRS, CDR2 YFSETQ. The V gene lost 4 bases and the J gene lost 8 bases, with 15 bases spanning the gap. CDR3 size: 13 residues. CDR3 sequence: CASSPRGARGYTF. The DNA of the CDR3 is TGCGCCAGCAGCCCCCGGGGGGCGCGAGGCTACACCTTC.

The chain uses TRBV7-3 and TRBJ2-6; D not resolved. Germline V lookup: CDR1 SGHTA, CDR2 FQGTGA. Trimming cost V 3 bases and J 0 bases, with 9 bases left between them. This CDR3 spans 16 amino acids. The CDR3 is CASSLDARSGANVLTF. Here the CDR3 DNA reads TGTGCCAGCAGCTTGGACGCCCGCTCTGGGGCCAACGTCCTGACTTTC.

This chain joins TRBV6-5 and TRBJ2-7; D call uncertain. The V and J ends lost 2 bases and 2 bases respectively, with 10 bases between them. Germline V gives CDR1 MNHEY, CDR2 SVGAGI. CDR3 length: 14 residues. The CDR3 protein is CASSYRPWAYEQYF. In nucleotides, the CDR3 is TGTGCCAGCAGTTACCGCCCCTGGGCCTACGAGCAGTACTTC.

The V and J genes are TRBV18 and TRBJ2-3; 9 bases align to TRBD2. With 2 bases clipped from V and 5 bases from J, the junction kept 11 bases outside the gene matches. CDR1 is KGHSH, CDR2 LQKENI, per germline. This CDR3 is 17 amino acids long. CDR3 protein: CASSPSSSGSVRDTQYF. DNA for the CDR3: TGTGCCAGCTCACCATCGAGTAGCGGGAGTGTGAGAGATACGCAGTATTTT.

There are a few counts of this clonotype. The V call is TRBV28, the J call TRBJ2-3; 11 positions match TRBD2. Trimming at V came to 5 bases and at J to 3 bases, leaving 7 bases not matched to a gene. The germline CDR1 and CDR2 sequences are MDHEN and SYDVKM. The length of the CDR3 is 16 residues. The CDR3 sequence is CASSRSGRGFTDTQYF. The DNA for the CDR3 is TGTGCCAGCAGTCGTAGCGGGAGGGGGTTTACAGATACGCAGTATTTT.

This clonotype was seen repeatedly, ten times or more. The CDR3 here is CASSLNLLAARGNQPQHF. The CDR3 bases are TGTGCCAGCAGTTTAAACCTCTTGGCAGCTCGGGGCAATCAGCCCCAGCATTTT. J is TRBJ1-5 and V is TRBV28; D unresolved. Germline-derived CDR1 and CDR2 are MDHEN and SYDVKM. Between the trimmed V and J ends, which lost 2 bases and 2 bases, there was a span of 19 bases. This CDR3 has 18 amino acids.

This clonotype was picked up a small number of times. The chain joins TRBV7-8 to TRBJ2-3; 10 bases are a match to TRBD2. The CDR3 is 15 residues long. Germline V gene data show CDR1 as SGHVS and CDR2 as FQNEAQ. V dropped 3 bases and J dropped 2; count of bases not matched to a gene: 2. The CDR3 sequence is CASSFSGGTTDTQYF. The CDR3 bases are TGTGCCAGCAGCTTTAGCGGGGGGACCACAGATACGCAGTATTTT. Using reference TRBV7-8 and TRBJ2-3 for the parts outside the CDR3, the full variable domain is GAGVSQSPRYKVAKRGQDVALRCDPISGHVSLFWYQQALGQGPEFLTYFQNEAQLDKSGLPSDRFFAERPEGSVSTLKIQRTQQEDSAVYLCASSFSGGTTDTQYFGPGTRLTVL.

CDR3 sequence: CATYDGTGAKNIQYF. Written as DNA, the CDR3 is TGTGCCACGTATGACGGGACAGGAGCCAAAAACATTCAGTACTTC. This rearrangement joins TRBV10-3 to TRBJ2-4; 8 bases match TRBD1. With V trimmed by 10 bases and J by 0 bases, 8 bases remained unmatched. CDR1 ENHRY and CDR2 SYGVKD come from the germline V gene. The CDR3 extends over 15 amino acids.

The chain links TRBV30 to TRBJ1-2, with a tentative D call TRBD1 (5 bases). Germline V gene data show CDR1 as GTSNPN and CDR2 as SVGIG (reference sequence). Trimming took 4 bases from V and 0 from J, leaving 12 bases between them. This CDR3 is built from 14 residues. The CDR3 loop reads CAWIPQDTNYGYTF. The CDR3 coding sequence is TGTGCCTGGATCCCACAGGATACTAACTATGGCTACACCTTC.

The sample holds many counts of this clonotype. V and J are TRBV4-2 and TRBJ2-3; D perhaps matches TRBD2 (5 bases). The CDR3 spans 18 residues. V shed 4 bases and J shed 2 bases, with 22 bases lying between them. Germline V gene data show CDR1 as LGHNA and CDR2 as YNFKEQ. CDR3 region: CASSPGFFEPLATDTQYF. The CDR3 bases are TGTGCCAGCAGCCCGGGATTTTTCGAGCCACTTGCCACAGATACGCAGTATTTT.

This clonotype was seen a few times. The rearrangement joins TRBV21-1 to TRBJ2-1; no check of the table's D call, TRBD1, against the DNA was made. TRBV21-1 is recorded as a pseudogene. This CDR3 comprises 16 residues. CDR3 nucleotide sequence: TGTGCCAGCAGCAAAGTCCATCCGTTGGGGGACAATGAGCAGTTCTTC. It encodes CASSKVHPLGDNEQFF.

This clonotype was observed at least ten times. The chain uses TRBV7-9 and TRBJ2-1; D remains ambiguous. The CDR3 length is 17 residues. From germline, CDR1 is SEHNR and CDR2 FQNEAQ (reference sequence). V dropped 2 bases and J dropped 4 bases, with 18 bases sitting between them. CDR3 DNA sequence: TGTGCCAGCAGCTTATTGAAGTCGGAAGCCCATTACAATGAGCAGTTCTTC. It encodes CASSLLKSEAHYNEQFF.

The chain combines TRBV5-1 with TRBJ2-3; 9 positions agree with TRBD1. Per the germline V gene, CDR1 is SGHRS and CDR2 is YFSETQ. V shed 3 bases, J shed 3 bases, and the junction held 5 bases outside the gene matches. CDR3 size: 15 residues. The CDR3 loop reads CASSSGQGTTDTQYF. The CDR3 DNA follows: TGCGCCAGCAGCTCGGGACAGGGTACGACAGATACGCAGTATTTT.

This clonotype was recorded at least ten times. The chain joins TRBV28 to TRBJ1-1; D remains unclear. The CDR3 is 15 residues long. Looked up from germline, CDR1 is MDHEN and CDR2 is SYDVKM. V dropped 7 bases and J dropped 0 bases, with 15 bases sitting between them. For the CDR3, the DNA is TGTGCCAGCATATACTCCGGACCGATGAACACTGAAGCTTTCTTT. This sequence encodes CASIYSGPMNTEAFF. The full variable domain, completed using reference TRBV28 and TRBJ1-1, is DVKVTQSSRYLVKRTGEKVFLECVQDMDHENMFWYRQDPGLGLRLIYFSYDVKMKEKGDIPEGYSVSREKKERFSLILESASTNQTSMYLCASIYSGPMNTEAFFGQGTRLTVV.

This clonotype was seen ten or more times. This chain connects TRBV30 to TRBJ1-1, with 7 bases matching TRBD1. V lost 4 bases to trimming and J lost 7 bases; unmatched junction nucleotides: 15. This CDR3 spans 15 amino acids. Germline CDR1 GTSNPN, CDR2 SVGIG (reference sequence). For the CDR3, the DNA is TGTGCCTGGACCGGCCCAGGCCAGGGGGTCCTTGAAGCTTTCTTT. It specifies CAWTGPGQGVLEAFF.

The chain employs TRBV29-1 and TRBJ2-5, with D perhaps TRBD1 (5 bases). Germline CDR1 and CDR2: SQVTM and ANQGSEA. V was pared by 4 bases and J by 2 bases, with 8 bases between. This CDR3 comprises 12 residues. The CDR3 nucleotides are TGCAGCGTTGCCGGACATCAAGAGACCCAGTACTTC. Translating gives CSVAGHQETQYF.

This clonotype was counted only a few times. The chain couples TRBV6-2 or TRBV6-3 to TRBJ2-6; tentative D call: TRBD2 (6 bases). CDR3 length equals 19 residues. The germline V gene has CDR1 MNHEY and CDR2 SVGEGT. V lost 6 bases and J lost 0, with 21 bases in between. In DNA, the CDR3 is TGTGCCAGCAGAAGTAGCCCGGGACGGACTAACTCTGGGGCCAACGTCCTGACTTTC. This translates into CASRSSPGRTNSGANVLTF.

This clonotype was seen a few times. V and J are TRBV7-2 and TRBJ2-7; D might be TRBD1 (5 bases). The CDR3 has 12 residues. V dropped 5 bases and J dropped 6 bases, with 11 bases sitting between them. CDR1 is SGHTA and CDR2 is FQGNSA in the germline V gene. Here the CDR3 reads CASSPPGREQYF. The CDR3 DNA is TGTGCCAGCAGCCCCCCAGGGCGCGAGCAGTACTTC.